This is a list of T cell receptor beta chains from one sample in a study of cytomegalovirus exposure and HLA in healthy donors. Sequencing used immunoSEQ multiplex PCR; TCRdb keeps in-frame clones, though not all of them. Among more than 150,000 clones listed, 80% were seen once. The material sequenced was PBMCs. Receptors were obtained from a boy younger than 18 in good health and CMV-seronegative. CDR3s include the opening cysteine and the closing phenylalanine or tryptophan. D genes are given only for firm matches. Rows may omit the clone size; those that give it use once, few, many or a size class.

j_call d_call v_call clone_size cdr3_nt cdr3_aa
TRBJ1-2 . TRBV10-2 once TGCGCCAGCAGTGTACAGTCCTATAACTATGGCTACACCTTC CASSVQSYNYGYTF
TRBJ1-4 TRBD1 TRBV6-5 . TGTGCCAGCAGCCCGATGGACAGGTTGCAAAAACTGTTTTTT CASSPMDRLQKLFF
TRBJ1-1 . TRBV5-1 once TGCGCCAGCAGCTCCAGGGGGAACACTGAAGCTTTCTTT CASSSRGNTEAFF
TRBJ2-3 TRBD2 TRBV5-6 . TGTGCCAGCACGGGGACTAGCGGTGTCACAGATACGCAGTATTTT CASTGTSGVTDTQYF
TRBJ2-1 . TRBV29-1 . TGCAGCGTTGAAGGGGGGAGGTTTAGCGGTTGGAGGGCCTACAATGAGCAGTTCTTC CSVEGGRFSGWRAYNEQFF
TRBJ1-1 . TRBV11-3 . TGTGCCAGCAGCCCGCGTTCTCGGGGAGAAGCTTTCTTT CASSPRSRGEAFF
TRBJ1-1 . TRBV7-3 . TGTGCCAGCAGTAGGGGCGGAGCTACTAACACTGAAGCTTTCTTT CASSRGGATNTEAFF
TRBJ2-3 . TRBV9 . TGTGCCAGCAGCGTAGACCCGGGAATGAGAGATACGCAGTATTTT CASSVDPGMRDTQYF
TRBJ1-4 . TRBV11-2 . TGTGCCAGCAGGTCCGGAGCAGGGGAAGGTGAAAAACTGTTTTTT CASRSGAGEGEKLFF
TRBJ2-3 TRBD2 TRBV5-1 . TGCGCCAGCGCGGCGGGAGCAAGCACAGATACGCAGTATTTT CASAAGASTDTQYF
TRBJ2-7 . TRBV5-1 . TGCGCCAGCAGCTTGGGAACAGATTCAGGGCAGTACTTC CASSLGTDSGQYF
TRBJ1-4 . TRBV21-1 . TGTGCCAGCAGCAAAGCGCGGGGGGGGGCCCTAGCAACTAATGAAAAACTGTTTTTT CASSKARGGALATNEKLFF
TRBJ2-7 TRBD2 TRBV6-5 . TGTGCCAGCAGTTCAGCGGGAGGAGCGAGGGAGCAGTACTTC CASSSAGGAREQYF
TRBJ2-1 TRBD2 TRBV6-1 . TGTGCCAGCAGTGAAGTTATAGCGGGAGTGGCCTACAATGAGCAGTTCTTC CASSEVIAGVAYNEQFF
TRBJ2-1 . TRBV25-1 . TGTGCCAGCAGAGGGACTTTCCACTACAATGAGCAGTTCTTC CASRGTFHYNEQFF
TRBJ2-3 TRBD1 TRBV5-1 . TGCGCCAGCGCAAGGGACAGGGACCGGGATACGCAGTATTTT CASARDRDRDTQYF
TRBJ2-1 . TRBV19 . TGTGCCAGTAGTATAGCGGGGGAAGTTAAGTTCTTC CASSIAGEVKFF
TRBJ1-6 TRBD1 TRBV10-1 . TGCGCCAGCAGCAGGGACAGTAATTCACCCCTCCACTTT CASSRDSNSPLHF
TRBJ1-1 TRBD1 TRBV2 medium-sized TGTGCCAGGCAACAGGACAGGGGGGCCCCTGAAGCTTTCTTT CARQQDRGAPEAFF
TRBJ1-2 . TRBV5-4 . TGTGCCAGCAGCTCGATCGGGAGGGGCGATGGCTACACCTTC CASSSIGRGDGYTF
TRBJ2-1 TRBD2 TRBV9 . TGTGCCAGCAGCGTTGGACTAGGAGACAATGAGCAGTTCTTC CASSVGLGDNEQFF
TRBJ2-3 TRBD2 TRBV6-1 . TGTGCCAGCAGTGACGCCCTAGCGGGGACGAGCACAGATACGCAGTATTTT CASSDALAGTSTDTQYF
TRBJ2-3 . TRBV2 . TGTGCCAGCAGCGAATTCCGGAGAACAGATACGCAGTATTTT CASSEFRRTDTQYF
TRBJ2-7 . TRBV6-5 . TGTGCCAGCCGAAGACACCACGAGCAGTACTTC CASRRHHEQYF
TRBJ1-6 . TRBV2 . TGTGCCAGCGATCCCGGAGTTTCACCCCTCCACTTT CASDPGVSPLHF
TRBJ1-2 TRBD1 TRBV25-1 . TGTGCCAGCAGTGAATCTGGGACACAGGGGTACTATGGCTACACCTTC CASSESGTQGYYGYTF
TRBJ2-1 . TRBV9 . TGTGCCAGCAGCGCAATTACTAGAGGTGAGCAGTTCTTC CASSAITRGEQFF
TRBJ2-5 . TRBV9 . TGTGCCAGCAGCCGGGAGCTATGGCAAGAGACCCAGTACTTC CASSRELWQETQYF
TRBJ1-2 . TRBV20-1 . TGCAGTGCTATATTCGGCTATGGCTACACCTTC CSAIFGYGYTF
TRBJ2-7 TRBD1 TRBV6-1 . TGTGCCGGGAGTGACAGGGGGCTCTCTGACGAGCAGTACTTC CAGSDRGLSDEQYF
TRBJ1-1 TRBD1 TRBV5-4 . TGTGCCAGCAGCTTATCACAGGGGAGGAACACTGAAGCTTTCTTT CASSLSQGRNTEAFF
TRBJ2-7 . TRBV29-1 . TGCAGCGTTGAAGATCAATCGGGGGAGCAGTACTTC CSVEDQSGEQYF
TRBJ1-2 TRBD1 TRBV25-1 . TGTGCCAGCAGTGATGGACAGGGGGCTAACTATGGCTGCACCTTC CASSDGQGANYGCTF
TRBJ1-6 . TRBV25-1 . TGTGCCAGCAGGGAGGAGGTGGCACCCCTCCACTTT CASREEVAPLHF
TRBJ2-2 TRBD2 TRBV5-1 . TGCGCCAGCAGCTGGACCGGACTAGCGGGGGGGAACACCGGGGAGCTGTTTTTT CASSWTGLAGGNTGELFF
TRBJ1-5 . TRBV10-1 . TGCGCCAGGGCTACGGAAGCGAATCAGCCCCAGCATTTT CARATEANQPQHF